What follows are 21 T cell receptor beta chains derived from one specimen sequenced in a study of vaccination and CD4 T cells after COVID-19. As to treatment: approximately nine-day PBMC culture with coronavirus spike peptide pools or control peptides (ViraFEST assay). The Oncomine TCR Beta short-read assay generated sequence data from the DNA of cultured CD4+ T cells. TCRdb itself ran the PCR reads through MiXCR, one entry per CDR3 protein. Of about 20,000 distinct CDR3 sequences detected, around 52% appear once; the ten largest clones hold around 16%. These TCRs are of unknown antigen specificity. Sample: CD4+ T cells from blood, cultured in vitro. These receptors were obtained from a human donor who had recovered from COVID-19.

V and J are TRBV30 and TRBJ1-2; TRBD1 agrees at 8 bases. Germline V CDR1 and CDR2: GTSNPN, SVGIG (reference sequence). The CDR3 consists of 12 residues. Germline trimming cut 5 bases from V and 5 bases from J; bases unmatched to any gene: 4. The CDR3 bases are TGTGCCTGGGGACAGGGAGGATATGGCTACACCTTC. Residues: CAWGQGGYGYTF.

V and J are TRBV6-1 and TRBJ1-4, with D tentatively TRBD1 (5 bases). The germline V gene has CDR1 MNHNS and CDR2 SASEGT. V was clipped by 3 bases and J by 0 bases, with 8 bases between them. This CDR3 has 15 amino acids. CDR3 nucleotides: TGTGCCAGCAGTGACAGGGCCTCAACTAATGAAAAACTGTTTTTT. It codes for CASSDRASTNEKLFF.

This chain uses TRBV5-1 with TRBJ2-3, with 8 bases aligning to TRBD2. Germline CDR1 reads SGHRS; CDR2 reads YFSETQ. The trim removed 4 bases at V and 2 bases at J, leaving 9 bases unmatched. The CDR3 runs 16 residues. Here the CDR3 reads CASSPASGPSTDTQYF. The CDR3 region has the DNA TGCGCCAGCAGCCCCGCTAGCGGGCCCTCCACAGATACGCAGTATTTT.

The V and J genes are TRBV7-8 and TRBJ1-4; D remains ambiguous. V was clipped by 4 bases and J by 11 bases, with 14 bases between them. The germline CDR1 and CDR2 sequences are SGHVS and FQNEAQ. The CDR3 consists of 13 residues. The CDR3 DNA follows: TGTGCCAGCAGCTACTCTAGTGCCGGGAAACTGTTTTTT. It specifies CASSYSSAGKLFF.

J is TRBJ2-1 and V is TRBV7-6; TRBD1 matches 8 bases. The CDR3 has 17 amino acids. The V gene's germline CDR1 is SGHVS and CDR2 FNYEAQ. Losses at the gene ends were 2 bases for V and 4 bases for J; bases not matched to a gene: 10. The CDR3 sequence: CASSLRGFRGLYNEQFF. As DNA, the CDR3 is TGTGCCAGCAGCTTAAGGGGCTTCAGGGGGCTGTACAATGAGCAGTTCTTC.

The V call is TRBV20-1, the J call TRBJ2-2; TRBD2 agrees at 10 bases. The ends lost 0 bases at V and 4 bases at J; junction bases unmatched: 5. Germline loops: CDR1 DFQATT, CDR2 SNEGSKA (reference sequence). The CDR3 is made up of 16 amino acids. DNA of the CDR3: TGCAGTGCTAGAGATTGGCTAGCGGGAGTCACCGGGGAGCTGTTTTTT. Translating gives CSARDWLAGVTGELFF.

This clonotype was seen just once. The chain couples TRBV10-3 to TRBJ1-2; TRBD1 might be the D (6 bases). V was pared by 7 bases and J by 4 bases, with 13 bases between. Looked up from germline, CDR1 is ENHRY and CDR2 is SYGVKD. The CDR3 sequence is 13 residues long. The CDR3 nucleotides read TGTGCCATCAAAGAGACAGGTCGCTATGGCTACACCTTC. Its protein product is CAIKETGRYGYTF.

The rearrangement joins TRBV5-4 to TRBJ2-7; D gene ambiguous. There are 12 residues in the CDR3. Per germline, CDR1 SGHNT and CDR2 YYREEE (reference sequence). V was cut by 7 bases and J by 5 bases, with 13 bases left in between. The CDR3 loop is CASGPRRDEQYF. CDR3 bases: TGTGCCAGCGGACCTCGTCGTGACGAGCAGTACTTC.

The CDR3 spells CSASTSGSYEQYF. The CDR3 coding sequence is TGCAGTGCTAGTACTAGCGGATCCTACGAGCAGTACTTC. This sequence joins TRBV20-1 and TRBJ2-7; TRBD2 matches at 8 bases. The germline V gene encodes CDR1 DFQATT and CDR2 SNEGSKA (reference sequence). CDR3 size: 13 residues. Germline trimming cut 3 bases from V and 1 base from J; bases unmatched to any gene: 2.

This chain uses TRBV10-1 with TRBJ1-5; no definite D call. Germline V gives CDR1 WNHNN, CDR2 SYGVQD (reference sequence). Deletions cut 4 bases from V and 7 bases from J, with 20 bases between. The CDR3 is 16 residues long. DNA of the CDR3: TGCGCCAGCAGTGTATCCCTGGTACTTCGATGGCAGCCCCAGCATTTT. Translation gives CASSVSLVLRWQPQHF.

The chain employs TRBV11-3 and TRBJ2-3; possibly TRBD2 for D (7 bases). Trimming cost V 0 bases and J 4 bases, with 17 bases left between them. Germline CDR1 and CDR2: SGHNT and YENEEA. This CDR3 spans 17 amino acids. CDR3 in DNA: TGTGCCAGCAGCTTAGAGGGCCCAGGGGCGGGGGCAGATACGCAGTATTTT. This gives the protein CASSLEGPGAGADTQYF. Together with reference TRBV11-3 and TRBJ2-3, the CDR3 gives the full variable domain: EAGVVQSPRYKIIEKKQPVAFWCNPISGHNTLYWYLQNLGQGPELLIRYENEEAVDDSQLPKDRFSAERLKGVDSTLKIQPAELGDSAVYLCASSLEGPGAGADTQYFGPGTRLTVL.

V usage is TRBV18 and J usage is TRBJ1-1; D call uncertain. The length of the CDR3 is 12 residues. Trimming took off 2 bases at V and 1 base at J, with 2 bases between the two ends. Germline V CDR1 and CDR2: KGHSH, LQKENI. The CDR3 is CASSPGNTEAFF. The DNA for the CDR3 is TGTGCCAGCTCACCAGGGAACACTGAAGCTTTCTTT.

V gene TRBV20-1 combines with J gene TRBJ2-5, with D unclear. Germline CDR1 reads DFQATT; CDR2 reads SNEGSKA (reference sequence). Trimming cost V 5 bases and J 7 bases, with 11 bases left between them. The CDR3 consists of 11 residues. CDR3 loop: CSAPFRGTQYF. For the CDR3, the DNA is TGCAGTGCTCCCTTCCGAGGGACCCAGTACTTC.

This clonotype has a handful of counts. The V gene is TRBV7-9, the J gene TRBJ1-2; D not resolved. Germline V gene data show CDR1 as SEHNR and CDR2 as FQNEAQ (reference sequence). This CDR3 comprises 15 residues. With 0 bases removed from V and 3 bases from J, the gap between germline ends came to 11 bases. For the CDR3, the DNA is TGTGCCAGCAGCTTAGCTTTAGCCGAGCACTATGGCTACACCTTC. Translated, it gives CASSLALAEHYGYTF.

V gene TRBV7-8 combines with J gene TRBJ2-1; a possible D gene is TRBD2 (6 bases). There are 13 residues in the CDR3. Trimming removed 2 bases at V and 10 bases at J, with 12 bases between. CDR1 is SGHVS and CDR2 is FQNEAQ in the germline V gene. CDR3 loop: CASSLRVRGEQFF. CDR3 sequence (DNA): TGTGCCAGCAGCTTAAGGGTTCGGGGGGAGCAGTTCTTC.

This chain uses TRBV4-1 with TRBJ1-2, with 7 bases aligning to TRBD1. V dropped 2 bases and J dropped 7; count of bases not matched to a gene: 7. Germline CDR1 and CDR2: MGHRA and YSYEKL. The CDR3 totals 14 residues. CDR3 region: CASSQYDRVRGYTF. CDR3 bases: TGCGCCAGCAGCCAATACGACAGGGTCCGTGGCTACACCTTC.

The V call is TRBV5-1, the J call TRBJ2-3; no clear D. Trimming stripped 4 bases from V and 2 bases from J, with 14 bases between. CDR3 size: 15 residues. Per germline, CDR1 SGHRS and CDR2 YFSETQ. CDR3 in amino acids: CASSPTSAYTDTQYF. In DNA form, the CDR3 reads TGCGCCAGCAGCCCCACATCTGCCTACACAGATACGCAGTATTTT.

The chain uses TRBV12-3 or TRBV12-4 and TRBJ1-6, with TRBD1 matching over 11 bases. The CDR3 totals 14 residues. The junction had 3 bases not matched to a gene; V was cut back by 6 bases and J by 8 bases. DNA of the CDR3: TGTGCCAGCAGCCGGGACAGGGGGTATTCACCCCTCCACTTT. It encodes CASSRDRGYSPLHF.

Only a few counts were recorded for this clonotype. This chain uses TRBV7-2 with TRBJ2-5; 10 nucleotides match TRBD2. From germline, CDR1 is SGHTA and CDR2 FQGNSA. This CDR3 has 18 amino acids. The V segment lost 0 bases and the J segment 1 base; nucleotides outside the gene matches: 8. CDR3 amino acids: CASSLASSGGVIQETQYF. CDR3 nucleotide sequence: TGTGCCAGCAGCTTAGCGTCTAGCGGGGGAGTTATCCAAGAGACCCAGTACTTC.

The chain is built from TRBV6-1 and TRBJ2-7; the D gene is possibly TRBD2 (6 bases). Germline V lookup: CDR1 MNHNS, CDR2 SASEGT. The CDR3 sequence is 16 residues long. With 7 bases removed from V and 0 bases from J, the gap between germline ends came to 19 bases. The CDR3 DNA reads as TGTGCCAGCACCCCAAACCCGGACGGGAGCTCCTACGAGCAGTACTTC. Its translation: CASTPNPDGSSYEQYF.

The chain's CDR3 is CASRERAGTGNQPQHF. Here the CDR3 DNA reads TGTGCCAGCAGGGAGCGAGCCGGGACAGGCAATCAGCCCCAGCATTTT. This chain connects TRBV28 to TRBJ1-5; 7 positions agree with TRBD1. The CDR3 spans 16 residues. Germline CDR1 and CDR2: MDHEN and SYDVKM. Trimming took 6 bases from V and 2 from J; bases not matched to a gene: 10.